The clone carrying this T cell receptor beta chain was seen a few times. Each donor gave roughly 9.1 milliliters of peripheral blood. Isolation yielded PBMCs, at least 7 million per sample, in every case. This sample stems from a study of blood T cells in healthy people across ages. Trimming pared 0 bases from V and 3 bases from J, leaving 14 bases between. The CDR3 runs 16 residues. Germline-derived CDR1 and CDR2 are MNHEY and SVGEGT. Next came a second PCR, run for about 6 to 11 cycles, which used a sample-barcoded 5' primer along with a J-beta primer mix. TCRdb itself ran the 5' RACE reads through MiXCR, one entry per CDR3 protein. This table has hundreds of thousands of distinct CDR3 sequences, 55% to 70% appearing once.

The material sequenced was blood. This receptor was taken from a man aged 25-45 years in good health. This sequence joins TRBV6-2 or TRBV6-3 and TRBJ1-2, with D tentatively TRBD1 (5 bases). CDR3 protein: CASSYSKRDGDYGYTF. CDR3 nucleotides: TGTGCCAGCAGTTACTCCAAACGGGACGGGGACTATGGCTACACCTTC.